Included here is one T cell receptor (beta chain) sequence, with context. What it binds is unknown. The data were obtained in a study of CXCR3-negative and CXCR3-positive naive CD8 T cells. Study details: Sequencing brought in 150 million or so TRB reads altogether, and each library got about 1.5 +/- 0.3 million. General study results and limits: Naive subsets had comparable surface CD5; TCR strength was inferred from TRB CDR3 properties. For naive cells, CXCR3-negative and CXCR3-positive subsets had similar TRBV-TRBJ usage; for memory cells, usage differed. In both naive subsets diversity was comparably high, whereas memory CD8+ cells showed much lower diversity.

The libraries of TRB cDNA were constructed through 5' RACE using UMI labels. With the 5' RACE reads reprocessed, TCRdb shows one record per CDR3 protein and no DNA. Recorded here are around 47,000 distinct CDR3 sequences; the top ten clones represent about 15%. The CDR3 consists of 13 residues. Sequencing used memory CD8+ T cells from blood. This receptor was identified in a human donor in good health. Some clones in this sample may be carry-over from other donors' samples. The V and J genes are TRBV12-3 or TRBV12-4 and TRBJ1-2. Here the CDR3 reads CASSLLQTYGYTF.